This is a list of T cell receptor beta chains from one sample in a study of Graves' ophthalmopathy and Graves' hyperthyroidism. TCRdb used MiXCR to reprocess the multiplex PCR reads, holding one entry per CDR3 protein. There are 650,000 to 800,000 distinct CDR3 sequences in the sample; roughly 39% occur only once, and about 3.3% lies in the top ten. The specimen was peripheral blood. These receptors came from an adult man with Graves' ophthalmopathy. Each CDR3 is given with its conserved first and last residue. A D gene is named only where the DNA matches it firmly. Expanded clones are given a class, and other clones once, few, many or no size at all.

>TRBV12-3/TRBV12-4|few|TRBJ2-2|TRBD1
TGTGCCAGCGGACCGGGACAGGGATTCGGGGAGCTGTTTTTT
CASGPGQGFGELFF
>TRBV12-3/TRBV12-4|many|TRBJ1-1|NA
TGTGCCAGCAGTTTCGGACAGCTGAACACTGAAGCTTTCTTT
CASSFGQLNTEAFF
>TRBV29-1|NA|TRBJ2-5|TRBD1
TGCAGCGTTGGGACAGGGATCCAAGAGACCCAGTACTTC
CSVGTGIQETQYF
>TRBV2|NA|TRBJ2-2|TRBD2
TGTGCCAGCAGTATACACCGGGGGGGGCGGTCGAACACCGGGGAGCTGTTTTTT
CASSIHRGGRSNTGELFF
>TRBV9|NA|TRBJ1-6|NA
TGTGCTAAGGACAGCCTCGATTCACCCCTCCACTTT
CAKDSLDSPLHF
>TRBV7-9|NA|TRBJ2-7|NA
TGTGCCTGGAAACGCACCACCACTTCCATCGAGCAGTACTTC
CAWKRTTTSIEQYF
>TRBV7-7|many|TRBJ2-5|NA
TGTGCCAGCAGCTTAGCGAGCGGGACCCAGTACTTC
CASSLASGTQYF
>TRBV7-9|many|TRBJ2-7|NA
TGTGCCAGCAGCTTAACAGCCCCCTACGAGCAGTACTTC
CASSLTAPYEQYF
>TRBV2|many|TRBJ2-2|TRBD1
TGTGCCAGCAGACAGGGGGCTGACACCGGGGAGCTGTTTTTT
CASRQGADTGELFF
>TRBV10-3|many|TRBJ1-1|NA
TGTGCCATCAGTGCACGCAGGGGTTGGCAAGACACTGAAGCTTTCTTT
CAISARRGWQDTEAFF
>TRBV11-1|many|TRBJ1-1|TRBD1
TGTGCCAGCAGCCACCCGATGACAGGGACCACTGAAGCTTTCTTT
CASSHPMTGTTEAFF
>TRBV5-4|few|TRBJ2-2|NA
TGTGCCAGCAGCTTGGATCTGGGGGGAGCCGGGGAGCTGTTTTTT
CASSLDLGGAGELFF
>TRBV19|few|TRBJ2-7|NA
TGTGCCAGTAGAAGAACATGGGGCGGCTCCTACGAGCAGTACTTC
CASRRTWGGSYEQYF
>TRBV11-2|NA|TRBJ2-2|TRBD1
TGTGCCAGCAGCGATCACAGGGGCGAGGACACCGGGGAGCTGTTTTTT
CASSDHRGEDTGELFF
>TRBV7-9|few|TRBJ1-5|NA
TGCGCCAGCAGCCAAAACCGGGGCCCTAAGCAGCCCCAGCATTTT
CASSQNRGPKQPQHF